These 32 T cell receptor beta chains originate from one sample sequenced in a study of tumor and adjacent non-tumor tissue in lung cancer. The library came from three nested PCR rounds adapted from ARM-PCR protocols. TCRdb reanalysed the multiplex PCR reads using MiXCR and keeps one entry per CDR3 protein. The sample records about 200,000 distinct CDR3 sequences, 71% being singletons. RNA was extracted from bulk tissue without any cell sorting. The sequenced sample was lung tumor tissue. These receptors were collected from a man aged 55 to 70 with non-small cell lung cancer.

In the case of this clonotype: Lacking the conserved final phenylalanine or tryptophan, this CDR3 likely reflects a read error. V gene TRBV11-2 combines with J gene TRBJ2-5; TRBD2 aligns across 7 bases. Germline V gene lookup returns CDR1 SGHAT and CDR2 FQNNGV. This CDR3 is 14 amino acids long. CDR3 DNA: TGTGCCAGCAGCGGGGGGGGGTATCAAGCGACCCAGTACCTC. It yields the protein CASSGGGYQATQYL.

Turning to this clonotype: At one of its ends the junction is not consistent with the germline gene, which may arise from a read error. The CDR3 protein is CASSFGEQYNEEFF. The CDR3 DNA follows: TGTGCTAGCAGCTTTGGGGAACAATACAATGAGGAGTTCTTC. V usage is TRBV11-3 and J usage is TRBJ2-1; D remains ambiguous. Germline CDR1 is SGHNT and CDR2 is YENEEA. This CDR3 is 14 amino acids long.

About this clonotype itself: Germline and junction disagree at one end, which may indicate a read error. The chain has TRBV6-5 and TRBJ2-3; D is possibly TRBD2 (5 bases). The CDR3 contains 15 residues. Germline values: CDR1 MNHEY, CDR2 SVGAGI. CDR3 residues: CASRRALSSKDTQYF. In DNA, the CDR3 is TGTGCCAGCAGGCGGGCACTGTCTAGCAAAGATACGCAGTATTTT.

Of note for this clonotype: This CDR3 fails to terminate in the conserved phenylalanine or tryptophan, so it likely reflects a read error. The rearrangement joins TRBV11-1 to TRBJ2-2; the D gene is possibly TRBD2 (5 bases). CDR1 SGHAT and CDR2 FQDESV come from the germline V gene (reference sequence). The CDR3 covers 15 residues. Trimming took off 5 bases at V and 7 bases at J, with 17 bases between the two ends. This CDR3 is CASSQLVGGNGELFI. In nucleotides, the CDR3 is TGTGCCAGCAGCCAACTAGTTGGCGGCAACGGGGAGCTGTTTATT.

The chain links TRBV28 to TRBJ2-7; TRBD1 matches at 7 bases. There are 14 residues in the CDR3. The V segment lost 4 bases and the J segment 3 bases; nucleotides outside the gene matches: 6. The germline gives CDR1 MDHEN, CDR2 SYDVKM. CDR3 sequence reads: CASSSPGGGYEQYF. The CDR3 DNA reads as TGTGCCAGCAGTTCTCCAGGGGGTGGCTACGAGCAGTACTTC.

On this clonotype itself: A clone one base away is much larger, so this may be a read error. The chain recombines TRBV11-2 with TRBJ2-1; a possible D gene is TRBD2 (7 bases). Germline V CDR1 and CDR2: SGHAT, FQNNGV. This CDR3 comprises 12 residues. CDR3 sequence reads: CASILEGGGQFF. The CDR3 coding sequence is TGTGCCAGCATCTTAGAGGGGGGGGGGCAGTTCTTC.

The V gene is TRBV4-1, the J gene TRBJ2-7; D is undetermined. The CDR3 spans 16 residues. Per the germline V gene, CDR1 is MGHRA and CDR2 is YSYEKL. V was shortened by 1 base and J by 4 bases, with 17 bases between the two germline ends. The CDR3 spells CASSQGLPGISYEQYF. CDR3 nucleotides: TGCGCCAGCAGCCAAGGCCTGCCGGGTATTTCATACGAGCAGTACTTC.

As concerns this clonotype: This may be a read error, as it is one base from a much larger clone. This sequence joins TRBV20-1 and TRBJ1-5; possible D gene TRBD1, 6 bases. Per germline, CDR1 DFQATT and CDR2 SNEGSKA (reference sequence). The CDR3 loop spans 14 amino acids. CDR3 sequence: CNARPGGGNQPQHF. The CDR3 nucleotides read TGCAATGCTAGGCCCGGGGGCGGCAATCAGCCCCAGCATTTT.

The chain links TRBV20-1 to TRBJ2-7, with no clear D. Trimming shortened V by 3 bases and J by 2 bases, and 8 bases separated the two germline ends. The CDR3 runs 12 residues. Germline V gene data show CDR1 as DFQATT and CDR2 as SNEGSKA (reference sequence). The CDR3 here is CSASIGAYEQYF. DNA for the CDR3: TGCAGTGCTAGTATCGGAGCCTACGAGCAGTACTTC.

The rearrangement uses TRBV6-5 and TRBJ2-7; the D is unclear. Germline V CDR1 and CDR2: MNHEY, SVGAGI. Trimming took 6 bases from V and 3 from J, leaving 18 bases between them. CDR3 length: 15 amino acids. The CDR3 loop is CASSYLASVVYEQYF. As DNA, the CDR3 is TGTGCCAGCAGCTACCTGGCAAGCGTAGTCTACGAGCAGTACTTC.

A remark on this clonotype: This likely comes from a read error, as the CDR3 has no conserved phenylalanine or tryptophan at its end. The chain recombines TRBV20-1 with TRBJ2-7; 8 bases agree with TRBD2. This CDR3 is 13 amino acids long. Germline-derived CDR1 and CDR2 are DFQATT and SNEGSKA (reference sequence). Unmatched junction bases numbered 3, after V lost 5 bases and J lost 0 bases. The DNA for the CDR3 is TGCAGTGCTCACGGGGGGGCCTCCTACGAGCAGTACTTA. Its protein product is CSAHGGASYEQYL.

Notes on this clonotype: Given a much more abundant clone one base away, this may be a read error. CDR3 protein: CSASGRAGKTQYF. The CDR3 DNA is TGCAGTGCTAGCGGGAGGGCCGGGAAGACCCAGTACTTC. The rearrangement uses TRBV20-1 and TRBJ2-5; TRBD2 agrees at 8 bases. Germline lookup yields CDR1 DFQATT and CDR2 SNEGSKA (reference sequence). After removal of 3 bases from V and 6 bases from J, the junction contained 6 bases not matched to a gene. CDR3 size: 13 residues.

As for this clonotype: This may be a read error, as it is one base from a much larger clone. The V call is TRBV29-1, the J call TRBJ2-7; D gene ambiguous. Germline-derived CDR1 and CDR2 are SQVTM and ANQGSEA. V was pared by 6 bases and J by 4 bases, with 13 bases between. The CDR3 runs 12 residues. As DNA, the CDR3 is TGCAGCGTCGCTGTTCAAGGTTACGAGCAGTACTTC. This codes for CSVAVQGYEQYF.

This CDR3 reads CASSGRWEGGTKYF. CDR3 DNA sequence: TGTGCCAGCAGTGGTAGGTGGGAGGGAGGTACGAAATATTTT. J is TRBJ2-3 and V is TRBV6-1, with 7 bases lining up with TRBD2. Germline CDR1 MNHNS, CDR2 SASEGT. The CDR3 runs 14 residues. J lost 15 bases, V lost 4 bases, and 16 bases had no gene match.

This rearrangement joins TRBV18 to TRBJ1-1; tentatively, D is TRBD1 (5 bases). Germline CDR1 and CDR2: KGHSH and LQKENI. Trimming removed 5 bases from V and 1 base from J, with 11 bases in between. The CDR3 covers 14 residues. Here the CDR3 DNA reads TGTGCCAGCTCAGCACAGAGGGGGAACACTGAAGCTTTCTTT. Protein: CASSAQRGNTEAFF. The variable domain in full, with the rest retrieved from reference TRBV18 and TRBJ1-1, is NAGVMQNPRHLVRRRGQEARLRCSPMKGHSHVYWYRQLPEEGLKFMVYLQKENIIDESGMPKERFSAEFPKEGPSILRIQQVVRGDSAAYFCASSAQRGNTEAFFGQGTRLTVV.

This clonotype has just a few counts. The V gene is TRBV4-2, the J gene TRBJ1-5; 7 positions match TRBD1. Germline V lookup: CDR1 LGHNA, CDR2 YNFKEQ. Trimming removed 3 bases from V and 7 bases from J; junction bases left unmatched: 9. The CDR3 loop spans 15 amino acids. The CDR3 DNA is TGTGCCAGCAGCCAGGCTCAGGGGGTAGGACAGCCCCAGCATTTT. Translation: CASSQAQGVGQPQHF.

Details on this clonotype: The germline gene is not matched at one end of the junction; a read error may be the cause. The chain couples TRBV7-2 to TRBJ2-3; D not certain. CDR1 and CDR2 (germline): SGHTA, FQGNSA. CDR3 size: 15 residues. In DNA form, the CDR3 reads TGTGCCAGCAGCTTAGCCCTGCAATTCACAGATACGCACTATTTT. It encodes CASSLALQFTDTHYF.

Worth noting for this clonotype: One end of the junction does not line up with germline, which may come from a read error. The rearrangement links TRBV6-5 to TRBJ1-6; a possible D gene is TRBD1 (6 bases). Germline-derived CDR1 and CDR2 are MNHEY and SVGAGI. The CDR3 sequence is 15 residues long. CDR3 region: CAGSTDRPYNSPLHF. The CDR3 DNA sequence: TGTGCCGGCAGCACGGACAGACCCTATAATTCACCCCTCCACTTT.

Details on this clonotype: Given a much more abundant clone one base away, this may be a read error. This chain uses TRBV12-5 with TRBJ2-7; a weak D match, TRBD1 (7 bases). Germline V gene lookup returns CDR1 LGHNT and CDR2 FRNRAP. CDR3 length: 14 amino acids. CDR3 protein: CASGPTGTPYEHYF. CDR3 DNA: TGTGCTAGTGGACCGACAGGGACTCCCTACGAGCACTACTTC.

Turning to this clonotype: One base away lies a much larger clone, so this may be a sequencing read error. The V and J genes are TRBV6-5 and TRBJ2-3, with a possible D match to TRBD2 (5 bases). Germline CDR1 MNHEY, CDR2 SVGAGI. The CDR3 has 14 amino acids. For the CDR3, the DNA is TGTGCCAGCAAATCTGGGAGAGGCACAGATAGGCAGTATTTT. Translating gives CASKSGRGTDRQYF.

A note on this clonotype: The final CDR3 position lacks the conserved phenylalanine or tryptophan, pointing to a likely read error. The DNA is left out, because the CDR3 cannot be placed on it with certainty; the CDR3 is given as TCRdb lists it. The V call is TRBV12-3 or TRBV12-4, the J call TRBJ2-7; TRBD1 is the table's D call, not checked against the DNA. From its first to its last residue, the CDR3 has 14 amino acids. The CDR3 region is CASSLAGQSYEHHL.

V gene TRBV20-1 combines with J gene TRBJ2-4; D possibly corresponds to TRBD2 (6 bases). The V end lost 6 bases, the J end lost 1 base, and 16 bases lay between the germline ends. CDR1 and CDR2 (germline): DFQATT, SNEGSKA (reference sequence). This CDR3 has 15 amino acids. CDR3 coding DNA: TGCAGTGCCCGAGATACGGACTACGCCAAAAACATTCAGTACTTC. It yields the protein CSARDTDYAKNIQYF.

As concerns this clonotype: A much bigger clone sits one base away, suggesting this may be a read error. The chain joins TRBV12-3 or TRBV12-4 to TRBJ2-1, with D tentatively TRBD2 (6 bases). CDR3 size: 14 residues. V was trimmed by 6 bases and J by 1 base, leaving 10 bases between them. CDR3 sequence (DNA): TGTGCCAGCAGGGTTAGCGGTTCCTACAATGAGCAGTTCTTC. It yields the protein CASRVSGSYNEQFF.

As for this clonotype: A single base separates this from a much larger clone, so it may be a read error. The chain couples TRBV20-1 to TRBJ2-7; a weak D match, TRBD2 (6 bases). Per the germline V gene, CDR1 is DFQATT and CDR2 is SNEGSKA (reference sequence). With 0 bases removed from V and 7 bases from J, the gap between germline ends came to 16 bases. The CDR3 sequence is 14 residues long. In DNA form, the CDR3 reads TGCAGTGCTAGAGATATAAGCGCGGGGAGGGAGCAGTACTTC. It encodes CSARDISAGREQYF.

A remark on this clonotype: Germline and junction disagree at one end, which may indicate a read error. V and J are TRBV11-2 and TRBJ2-1, with 8 bases aligning to TRBD2. This CDR3 spans 15 amino acids. The germline V gene has CDR1 SGHAT and CDR2 FQNNGV. The CDR3, as DNA: TGTGCCAGCAACTTAGGGGCGGGGGGCGGTAATGAACAGTTCTTC. Translation: CASNLGAGGGNEQFF.

This clonotype has just one count. A read error may explain this, as a much larger clone is one base away. This chain links TRBV29-1 with TRBJ2-7; TRBD2 is a possible D gene (6 bases). The length of the CDR3 is 14 residues. Germline lookup yields CDR1 SQVTM and CDR2 ANQGSEA. V was pared by 4 bases and J by 0 bases, with 13 bases between. The CDR3 spells CSVVKAGTSYEQYF. The DNA of the CDR3 is TGCAGCGTTGTAAAGGCGGGGACCTCCTACGAGCAGTACTTC.

V is TRBV11-2 and J is TRBJ2-1; 8 nucleotides agree with TRBD2. V shed 7 bases, J shed 3 bases, and the junction held 8 bases outside the gene matches. Germline V gene lookup returns CDR1 SGHAT and CDR2 FQNNGV. The CDR3 consists of 15 residues. The CDR3 DNA sequence: TGTGCCAGCAACCTCGGGACTAGTGGCTACAATGAGCAGTTCTTC. This encodes CASNLGTSGYNEQFF.

This clonotype was observed once. An end of the junction does not agree with germline; a read error may underlie this. The CDR3 DNA follows: TGTGCTAGCAGCGCGTTGGGACAGGAAGATTTCTTT. It yields the protein CASSALGQEDFF. The V gene is TRBV25-1, the J gene TRBJ1-1; 8 bases line up with TRBD1. Germline V CDR1 and CDR2: MGHDK, SYGVNS. The CDR3 is 12 residues long.

This clonotype was detected many times. This chain joins TRBV20-1 and TRBJ2-5, with TRBD1 identical over 7 bases. V was clipped by 1 base and J by 6 bases; unmatched bases: 8. This CDR3 comprises 14 residues. Germline CDR1 and CDR2: DFQATT and SNEGSKA (reference sequence). The CDR3 region has the DNA TGCAGTGCTAGAGTTTCGGGACAGATGAAGACCCAGTACTTC. This sequence encodes CSARVSGQMKTQYF.

In the case of this clonotype: The limits of the CDR3 on the DNA are not certain, so only TCRdb's listed CDR3 is given. This chain uses TRBV11-2 with TRBJ1-6. Germline loops: CDR1 SGHAT, CDR2 FQNNGV. The CDR3 has 14 residues if both end residues are counted. The CDR3: CASSFGVGNSTPHF.

Comment on this clonotype: The junction departs from the called germline gene at one end, perhaps through a read error. The rearrangement uses TRBV6-6 and TRBJ2-2; maybe TRBD1 (6 bases). Germline loops: CDR1 MNHNY, CDR2 SVGAGI (reference sequence). This CDR3 has 14 residues. The CDR3 region has the DNA TGTGCCAGCAGGACGGACAGTAACACCGGGGTGCTGTTTTTT. Translated: CASRTDSNTGVLFF.

This clonotype is a singleton in its sample. A much larger clone is a single base away; this may be a read error. The rearrangement links TRBV10-1 to TRBJ1-2; TRBD1 is a possible D gene (5 bases). Germline V gene sequence: CDR1 WNHNN, CDR2 SYGVQD (reference sequence). The CDR3 is made up of 13 amino acids. The CDR3 DNA is TGCGCCAGCAGTGAAAGACAGAACTATGGCTACATCTTC. It translates to CASSERQNYGYIF.